This T cell receptor (beta chain) was found in a study of beta chain features in type 1 diabetes. Study conclusions and caveats: Shorter templates might be favored by PCR, and equally so in patients and in controls. In type 1 diabetes patients, VDJ junctions had fewer insertions; deletions at these junctions were more frequent.

The authors reverse transcribed all of the isolated RNA, so sequencing captured expressed TCRB transcripts. Only in-frame clones appear in the TCRdb table, and some are missing; sequencing was by immunoSEQ multiplex PCR. Of about 140,000 clones listed, roughly 10% are singletons. On this clone: Its antigen is still unknown.

The authors took one heparinised blood draw, averaging approximately 120 mL, from each donor. Sample: central memory CD4+ T cells from blood. The source is a woman aged 40 to 50 in good health.

CDR3 region: CASSLQGGGLGETQYF. In nucleotides, the CDR3 is TGTGCCAGCAGCCTCCAGGGAGGGGGGCTTGGGGAGACCCAGTACTTC. This rearrangement joins TRBV7-2 to TRBJ2-5; maybe TRBD2 (7 bases). Germline CDR1 is SGHTA and CDR2 is FQGNSA. This CDR3 is 16 amino acids long. Trimming pared 5 bases from V and 5 bases from J, leaving 21 bases between.